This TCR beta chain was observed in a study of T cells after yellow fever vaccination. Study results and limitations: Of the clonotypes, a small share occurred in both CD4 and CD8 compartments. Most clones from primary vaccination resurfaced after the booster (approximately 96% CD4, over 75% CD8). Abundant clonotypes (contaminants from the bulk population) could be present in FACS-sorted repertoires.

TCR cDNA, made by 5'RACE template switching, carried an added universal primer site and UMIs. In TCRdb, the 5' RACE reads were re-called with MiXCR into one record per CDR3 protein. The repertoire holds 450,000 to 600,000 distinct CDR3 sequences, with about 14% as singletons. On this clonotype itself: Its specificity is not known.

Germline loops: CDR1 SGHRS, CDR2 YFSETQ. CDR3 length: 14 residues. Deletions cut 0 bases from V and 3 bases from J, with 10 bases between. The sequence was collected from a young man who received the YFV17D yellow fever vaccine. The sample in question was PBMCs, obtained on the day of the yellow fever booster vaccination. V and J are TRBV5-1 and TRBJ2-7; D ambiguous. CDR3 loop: CASSLDPTNYEQYF. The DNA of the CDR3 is TGCGCCAGCAGCTTGGACCCCACCAACTACGAGCAGTACTTC.